Following are 23 T cell receptor beta chains from one sample sequenced in a study of blood T cell repertoires in COVID-19. Assay: immunoSEQ multiplex PCR; the TCRdb copy retains only in-frame clones and omits some. The sample includes fewer than 200,000 clones, approximately 82% of them seen just once. Specimen: PBMCs or T cells enriched from blood (not recorded which). The receptors originated from a woman aged 45-60 years who had recovered from COVID-19.

The rearrangement uses TRBV18 and TRBJ2-3; 9 bases align to TRBD2. The CDR3 is made up of 14 amino acids. V was pared by 4 bases and J by 5 bases, with 4 bases of the junction left unmatched. Germline CDR1 reads KGHSH; CDR2 reads LQKENI. This CDR3 is CASSLAGVLDTQYF. The CDR3 DNA is TGTGCCAGCTCACTAGCGGGAGTTTTAGATACGCAGTATTTT.

V gene TRBV25-1 combines with J gene TRBJ1-2, with 7 bases aligning to TRBD1. This CDR3 is built from 16 residues. The germline V gene has CDR1 MGHDK and CDR2 SYGVNS. V dropped 4 bases and J dropped 6; count of bases not matched to a gene: 14. This CDR3 is CASSGLHRGGPNGYTF. The CDR3 DNA is TGTGCCAGCAGTGGGTTACACAGGGGAGGCCCAAATGGCTACACCTTC.

The chain links TRBV10-1 to TRBJ1-3, with D possibly matching TRBD1 (5 bases). Germline V gene sequence: CDR1 WNHNN, CDR2 SYGVQD (reference sequence). This CDR3 spans 16 amino acids. The V end lost 0 bases, the J end lost 5 bases, and 14 bases lay between the germline ends. CDR3 bases: TGCGCCAGCAGTGAGTCGACGTGGCGGGGGAGAAACACCATATATTTT. Amino acid sequence: CASSESTWRGRNTIYF.

The chain combines TRBV5-1 with TRBJ1-1, with D possibly matching TRBD1 (5 bases). Trimming took off 3 bases at V and 5 bases at J, with 11 bases between the two ends. Germline V gene data show CDR1 as SGHRS and CDR2 as YFSETQ. This CDR3 comprises 13 residues. The CDR3 nucleotides are TGCGCCAGCAGCTATACAGGTAGAACTGAAGCTTTCTTT. It yields the protein CASSYTGRTEAFF.

The chain couples TRBV28 to TRBJ1-5; 7 nucleotides match TRBD1. Looked up from germline, CDR1 is MDHEN and CDR2 is SYDVKM. The CDR3 has 15 residues. V shed 2 bases and J 6 bases; nucleotides not matched to a gene: 7. CDR3 in DNA: TGTGCCAGCAGTTTAAGCCAGGGGGATGTTCAGCCCCAGCATTTT. Protein: CASSLSQGDVQPQHF.

The chain is built from TRBV6-5 and TRBJ2-2; TRBD2 agrees at 11 bases. V lost 6 bases, J lost 5 bases, and 5 bases stayed unmatched. CDR1 is MNHEY, CDR2 SVGAGI, per germline. This CDR3 region has 15 residues. The CDR3 loop is CASRETSGVTGELFF. The CDR3, as DNA: TGTGCCAGCAGGGAGACTAGCGGGGTAACCGGGGAGCTGTTTTTT.

The chain combines TRBV11-2 with TRBJ1-4; TRBD1 aligns across 7 bases. Germline trimming cut 5 bases from V and 10 bases from J; bases unmatched to any gene: 7. Germline loops: CDR1 SGHAT, CDR2 FQNNGV. The CDR3 has 13 residues. CDR3 protein: CASSPGTDGKLFF. The CDR3 nucleotides are TGTGCCAGCAGCCCCGGGACAGACGGAAAACTGTTTTTT.

This chain uses TRBV4-2 with TRBJ2-1, with 10 bases identical to TRBD2. The CDR3 sequence is 15 residues long. Per germline, CDR1 LGHNA and CDR2 YNFKEQ. The junction had 17 bases not matched to a gene; V was cut back by 6 bases and J by 15 bases. The CDR3 DNA reads TGTGCCAGCAGGGTGGGGCTAGCGGGGGACGGGAGGCGGTTCTTC. It is translated as CASRVGLAGDGRRFF.

The chain combines TRBV15 with TRBJ1-5; maybe TRBD1 (5 bases). The V end lost 7 bases, the J end lost 0 bases, and 13 bases lay between the germline ends. CDR3 length: 15 residues. Germline CDR1 reads LNHNV; CDR2 reads YYDKDF (reference sequence). CDR3 sequence reads: CATTVLQGSNQPQHF. DNA for the CDR3: TGTGCCACCACCGTGCTTCAGGGTAGCAATCAGCCCCAGCATTTT.

The chain links TRBV15 to TRBJ2-1, with a tentative D call TRBD2 (5 bases). V lost 7 bases and J 2 bases, leaving 15 bases between the germline ends. CDR1 is LNHNV and CDR2 is YYDKDF in the germline V gene (reference sequence). This CDR3 spans 15 amino acids. The CDR3: CATNMFAGAYNEQFF. Here the CDR3 DNA reads TGTGCCACCAATATGTTTGCGGGCGCCTACAATGAGCAGTTCTTC.

The rearrangement links TRBV5-5 to TRBJ2-1; D may be TRBD2 (6 bases). Germline assignment: CDR1 SGHKS and CDR2 YYEKEE (reference sequence). This CDR3 has 14 amino acids. V was cut by 3 bases and J by 6 bases, with 13 bases left in between. CDR3 sequence: CASSWRASGNEQFF. The CDR3 DNA reads as TGTGCCAGCAGCTGGAGGGCGTCCGGCAATGAGCAGTTCTTC.

This rearrangement joins TRBV19 to TRBJ1-4; TRBD1 matches 7 bases. From germline, CDR1 is LNHDA and CDR2 SQIVND (reference sequence). This CDR3 has 14 residues. J lost 3 bases, V lost 7 bases, and 5 bases had no gene match. CDR3 amino acids: CASTTGVANEKLFF. The CDR3 DNA reads as TGTGCCAGTACCACAGGGGTAGCTAATGAAAAACTGTTTTTT.

V is TRBV28 and J is TRBJ1-5; 9 positions agree with TRBD1. Germline CDR1 is MDHEN and CDR2 is SYDVKM. The trim removed 6 bases at V and 9 bases at J, leaving 9 bases unmatched. The CDR3 runs to 14 residues. The CDR3: CASSQTTGGTPQHF. Written as DNA, the CDR3 is TGTGCCAGCAGCCAGACGACAGGGGGTACGCCCCAGCATTTT.

This chain connects TRBV6-1 to TRBJ2-5; 7 bases are shared with TRBD1. The CDR3 totals 15 residues. Germline loops: CDR1 MNHNS, CDR2 SASEGT. With 2 bases clipped from V and 5 bases from J, the junction kept 8 bases outside the gene matches. Written as DNA, the CDR3 is TGTGCCAGCAGTGAATTCCGGCCAGGGGGTGAGACCCAGTACTTC. It specifies CASSEFRPGGETQYF.

The chain's CDR3 is CASSPGHTQPQHF. In DNA form, the CDR3 reads TGTGCCAGCAGCCCGGGACATACTCAGCCCCAGCATTTT. This chain connects TRBV19 to TRBJ1-5, with a tentative D call TRBD1 (6 bases). Germline CDR1 is LNHDA and CDR2 is SQIVND (reference sequence). The CDR3 is 13 residues long. V was clipped by 9 bases and J by 6 bases, with 15 bases between them.

The rearrangement joins TRBV5-1 to TRBJ1-1, with 7 bases matching TRBD1. Germline V CDR1 and CDR2: SGHRS, YFSETQ. The CDR3 runs to 15 residues. The V gene end was trimmed by 2 bases and the J gene end by 0 bases; junction bases not matched to a gene: 4. For the CDR3, the DNA is TGCGCCAGCAGCTTAACAGGGGCCCTGAACACTGAAGCTTTCTTT. Its protein product is CASSLTGALNTEAFF.

Here the CDR3 reads CASSRDRAAEAFF. In DNA form, the CDR3 reads TGTGCCAGCAGCCGCGACAGGGCGGCTGAAGCTTTCTTT. The chain links TRBV5-8 to TRBJ1-1; 7 bases agree with TRBD1. This CDR3 spans 13 amino acids. V was clipped by 4 bases and J by 6 bases; unmatched bases: 6. The germline gives CDR1 SGHTS, CDR2 YDEGEE.

This CDR3 reads CASSYGPATNEKLFF. The CDR3 region has the DNA TGTGCCAGCAGTTACGGCCCAGCAACTAATGAAAAACTGTTTTTT. The chain couples TRBV6-5 to TRBJ1-4; no clear D. The CDR3 has 15 residues. V lost 2 bases, J lost 0 bases, and 7 bases lay in between. CDR1 and CDR2 from the germline V gene are MNHEY and SVGAGI.

The J gene is TRBJ1-2, the V gene TRBV19; 7 bases align to TRBD1. This CDR3 has 12 amino acids. CDR1 and CDR2 (germline): LNHDA, SQIVND (reference sequence). The V and J ends lost 4 bases and 8 bases, in that order; junction bases with no gene match: 4. CDR3 amino acids: CASSTTGIGYTF. CDR3 nucleotide sequence: TGTGCCAGTAGTACGACAGGGATCGGCTACACCTTC.

This sequence joins TRBV7-2 and TRBJ1-1, with TRBD1 as a possible D gene (6 bases). Per the germline V gene, CDR1 is SGHTA and CDR2 is FQGNSA. Trimming stripped 1 base from V and 4 bases from J, with 16 bases between. CDR3 length: 16 residues. The chain's CDR3 is CASSLVGGSPGTEAFF. The DNA for the CDR3 is TGTGCCAGCAGCTTAGTTGGGGGCTCCCCGGGCACTGAAGCTTTCTTT.

This clone was seen once. The chain carries TRBV27 and TRBJ2-1; D might be TRBD2 (5 bases). The CDR3 totals 12 residues. The V end was cut by 9 bases, the J end by 0 bases, with 6 bases between. From germline, CDR1 is MNHEY and CDR2 SMNVEV (reference sequence). The CDR3: CASAGSYNEQFF. The CDR3 DNA follows: TGTGCCAGTGCGGGCTCCTACAATGAGCAGTTCTTC.

CDR3 sequence reads: CASSARHGTGNTIYF. The CDR3 nucleotides are TGTGCCAGCAGCGCACGACACGGGACTGGAAACACCATATATTTT. The chain links TRBV9 to TRBJ1-3; D not resolved. The CDR3 covers 15 residues. V was trimmed by 3 bases and J by 2 bases, leaving 12 bases between them. CDR1 is SGDLS and CDR2 is YYNGEE in the germline V gene.

CDR3 bases: TGTGCCACCAGTGATTCTGCGTATCGTGGCTACACCTTC. Protein sequence: CATSDSAYRGYTF. The chain is built from TRBV24-1 and TRBJ1-2; unclear D gene. Germline CDR1 and CDR2: KGHDR and SFDVKD. This CDR3 is built from 13 residues. Trimming took 2 bases from V and 7 from J, leaving 10 bases between them.